Sequencing of this T cell receptor beta chain was carried out in a study of memory CD4+ T cells and cytomegalovirus serostatus. In the study's own analysis: Out-of-frame sequences were removed, leaving 2 million to 2.5 million distinct TCRbeta sequences. Libraries were prepared by immunoSEQ multiplex PCR; TCRdb keeps only in-frame clonotypes and omits some of them. V, J and clone size reflect that table, while D and trimming were determined from the DNA. The table has roughly 45,000 clones, 60% to 85% seen once. This clone has a handful of counts. The sort gate was single viable CD3+CD4+CD8-CD45RO+ cells for memory CD4+ T cells. The clonotype originates from an adult in good health and CMV-seronegative. Sequencing used memory CD4+ T cells from blood.

The CDR3 DNA reads TGTGCCAGCAGCTGGGACAATGATAATTCACCCCTCCACTTT. Protein product: CASSWDNDNSPLHF. The chain couples TRBV5-8 to TRBJ1-6; the D gene is possibly TRBD1 (6 bases). The CDR3 covers 14 residues. The V and J ends lost 3 bases and 5 bases respectively, with 9 bases between them. Germline V gene sequence: CDR1 SGHTS, CDR2 YDEGEE. The whole variable domain, filled in from reference TRBV5-8 and TRBJ1-6, reads EAGVTQSPTHLIKTRGQQATLRCSPISGHTSVYWYQQALGLGLQFLLWYDEGEERNRGNFPPRFSGRQFPNYSSELNVNALELEDSALYLCASSWDNDNSPLHFGNGTRLTVT.